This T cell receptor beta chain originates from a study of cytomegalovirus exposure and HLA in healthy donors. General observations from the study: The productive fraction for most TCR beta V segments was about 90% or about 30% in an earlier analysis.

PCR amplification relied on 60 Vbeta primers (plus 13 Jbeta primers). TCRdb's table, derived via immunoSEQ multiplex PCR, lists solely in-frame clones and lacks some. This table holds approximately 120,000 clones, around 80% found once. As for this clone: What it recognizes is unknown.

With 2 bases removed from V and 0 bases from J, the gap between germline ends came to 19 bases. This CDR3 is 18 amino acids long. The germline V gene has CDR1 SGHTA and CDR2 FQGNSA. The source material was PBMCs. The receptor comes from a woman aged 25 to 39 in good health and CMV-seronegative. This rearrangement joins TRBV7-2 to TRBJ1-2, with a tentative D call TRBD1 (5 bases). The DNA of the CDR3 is TGTGCCAGCAGCTTACTCCCGGACATACGTTTCGCTAACTATGGCTACACCTTC. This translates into CASSLLPDIRFANYGYTF.